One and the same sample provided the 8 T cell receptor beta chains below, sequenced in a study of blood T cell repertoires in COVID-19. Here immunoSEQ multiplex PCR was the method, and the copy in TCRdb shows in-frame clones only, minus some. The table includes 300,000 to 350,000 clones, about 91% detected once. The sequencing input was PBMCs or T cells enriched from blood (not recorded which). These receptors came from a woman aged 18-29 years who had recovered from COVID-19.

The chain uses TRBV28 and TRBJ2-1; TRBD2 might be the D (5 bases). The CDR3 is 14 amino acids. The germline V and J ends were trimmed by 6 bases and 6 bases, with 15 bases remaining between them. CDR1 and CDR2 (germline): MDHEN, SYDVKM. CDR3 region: CASRDGGPSNEQFF. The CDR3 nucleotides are TGTGCCAGCAGGGACGGCGGGCCCTCCAATGAGCAGTTCTTC.

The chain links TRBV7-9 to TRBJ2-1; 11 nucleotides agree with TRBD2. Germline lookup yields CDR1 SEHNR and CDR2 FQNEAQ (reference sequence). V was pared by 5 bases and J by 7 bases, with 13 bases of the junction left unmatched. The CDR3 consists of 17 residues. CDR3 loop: CASSLPPRLAGNNEQFF. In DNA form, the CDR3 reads TGTGCCAGCAGCCTACCCCCCCGACTAGCGGGAAATAATGAGCAGTTCTTC.

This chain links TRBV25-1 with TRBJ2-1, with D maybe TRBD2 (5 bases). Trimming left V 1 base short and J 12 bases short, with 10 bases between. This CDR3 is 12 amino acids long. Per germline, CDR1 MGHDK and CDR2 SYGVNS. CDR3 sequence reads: CASSEWERRQFF. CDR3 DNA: TGTGCCAGCAGTGAATGGGAGCGGAGGCAGTTCTTC.

The CDR3: CASSQSPSGGAWSDTQYF. In DNA, the CDR3 is TGTGCCAGCAGCCAAAGTCCTAGCGGGGGGGCGTGGTCCGATACGCAGTATTTT. The rearrangement uses TRBV3-1 (or the pseudogene TRBV3-2) and TRBJ2-3; 12 bases are shared with TRBD2. This CDR3 has 18 residues. Per germline, CDR1 LGHDT and CDR2 YNNKEL (reference sequence). Trimming at V came to 2 bases and at J to 6 bases, leaving 12 bases not matched to a gene.

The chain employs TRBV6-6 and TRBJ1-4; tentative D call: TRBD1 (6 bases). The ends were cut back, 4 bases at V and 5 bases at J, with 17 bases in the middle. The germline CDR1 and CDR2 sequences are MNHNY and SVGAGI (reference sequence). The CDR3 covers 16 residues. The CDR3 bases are TGTGCCAGCAGTTCCTCGGGGGAGGGGGACAATGAAAAACTGTTTTTT. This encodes CASSSSGEGDNEKLFF.

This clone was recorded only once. The CDR3 sequence is CASSLAGLTGYGYTF. CDR3 coding DNA: TGTGCCAGCAGCTTAGCGGGATTGACAGGATATGGCTACACCTTC. This chain connects TRBV7-9 to TRBJ1-2; a possible D gene is TRBD1 (6 bases). Trimming cost V 0 bases and J 5 bases, with 13 bases left between them. CDR1 SEHNR and CDR2 FQNEAQ come from the germline V gene (reference sequence). The CDR3 totals 15 residues. Supplemented by reference TRBV7-9 and TRBJ1-2, the full variable domain reads DTGVSQNPRHKITKRGQNVTFRCDPISEHNRLYWYRQTLGQGPEFLTYFQNEAQLEKSRLLSDRFSAERPKGSFSTLEIQRTEQGDSAMYLCASSLAGLTGYGYTFGSGTRLTVV.

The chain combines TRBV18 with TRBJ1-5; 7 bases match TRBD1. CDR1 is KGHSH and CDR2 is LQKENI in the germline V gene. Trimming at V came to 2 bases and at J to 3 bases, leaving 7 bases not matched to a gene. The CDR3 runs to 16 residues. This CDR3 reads CASSPLAGGDNQPQHF. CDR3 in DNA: TGTGCCAGCTCACCATTGGCAGGGGGTGACAATCAGCCCCAGCATTTT.

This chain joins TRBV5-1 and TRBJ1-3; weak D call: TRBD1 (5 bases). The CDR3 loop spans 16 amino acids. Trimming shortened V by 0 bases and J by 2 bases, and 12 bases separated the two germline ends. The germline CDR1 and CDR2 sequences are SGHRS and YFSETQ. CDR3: CASSLEAGVAGNTIYF. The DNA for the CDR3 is TGCGCCAGCAGCTTGGAGGCGGGGGTCGCTGGAAACACCATATATTTT.